Listed below are T cell receptor beta chains from one sample, sequenced in a study of T cell changes during pregnancy in multiple sclerosis. The data were produced by immunoSEQ multiplex PCR, yet TCRdb's version contains in-frame clones alone and is incomplete. The repertoire holds some 77,000 clones, with 85% to 95% as singletons. The sequences come from peripheral blood, collected in the second trimester of pregnancy. The receptor source for this set is a female donor in good health, enrolled as a control in a pregnancy study. The CDR3 runs from the conserved cysteine through the conserved F or W. The order of the fields is V gene, clone size, D gene, J gene, CDR3 protein, CDR3 DNA. A D gene is named only where the DNA matches it firmly. Part of the rows lack a size; the others show once, few, many or a class for expanded clones.

TRBV7-7	-	TRBD1	TRBJ1-6	CASSDRAGSPLHF	TGTGCTAGCAGCGACAGGGCAGGTTCACCCCTCCACTTT
TRBV18	-	-	TRBJ2-3	CASSPAGTDTQYF	TGTGCCAGCTCCCCGGCGGGGACAGATACGCAGTATTTT
TRBV6-6	-	-	TRBJ1-2	CASSSGIYGYTF	TGTGCCAGCAGTTCCGGGATCTATGGCTACACCTTC
TRBV5-1	-	-	TRBJ2-1	CASSTKDSYGNEQFF	TGCGCCAGCAGCACCAAGGACAGTTATGGTAATGAGCAGTTCTTC
TRBV11-3	-	-	TRBJ2-7	CASSLGIGPLFEQYF	TGTGCCAGCAGCTTGGGTATTGGGCCGCTTTTCGAGCAGTACTTC
TRBV19	-	-	TRBJ1-1	CASTPGRLNTEAFF	TGTGCCAGTACCCCAGGCCGATTGAACACTGAAGCTTTCTTT
TRBV7-6	-	-	TRBJ2-3	CASSPPSPDTQYF	TGTGCCAGCAGCCCACCAAGCCCAGATACGCAGTATTTT
TRBV28	-	TRBD1	TRBJ1-5	CASSLSGGGVYSNQPQHF	TGTGCCAGCAGTTTATCAGGGGGCGGGGTATATAGCAATCAGCCCCAGCATTTT
TRBV15	-	-	TRBJ1-3	CATSRDLGGTGNTIYF	TGTGCCACCAGCAGAGATCTGGGGGGAACTGGAAACACCATATATTTT
TRBV30	-	-	TRBJ1-4	CAWKPKRGADEKLFF	TGTGCCTGGAAACCCAAGCGGGGGGCCGATGAAAAACTGTTTTTT
TRBV7-3	-	-	TRBJ2-3	CASSPGGGQDTQYF	TGTGCCAGCAGCCCGGGAGGGGGCCAAGATACGCAGTATTTT
TRBV4-2	-	TRBD2	TRBJ2-3	CASSQDPSGGYGPYF	TGTGCCAGCAGCCAAGATCCTAGCGGGGGGTATGGTCCGTATTTT
TRBV19	once	-	TRBJ1-1	CASSIGQTGKAFF	TGTGCCAGTAGTATTGGACAAACGGGTAAAGCTTTCTTT
TRBV27	-	TRBD1	TRBJ1-5	CASSEITGVNQPQHF	TGTGCCAGCAGCGAGATAACAGGGGTCAATCAGCCCCAGCATTTT
TRBV4-2	-	-	TRBJ2-3	CASSQAEGGKTDTQYF	TGTGCCAGCAGCCAAGCGGAGGGGGGGAAGACAGATACGCAGTATTTT
TRBV4-2	-	-	TRBJ2-7	CASSRDNSMRGYEQYF	TGTGCCAGCAGCCGGGACAATTCGATGAGAGGCTACGAGCAGTACTTC
TRBV6-1	-	TRBD1	TRBJ2-7	CASSEAGTGLYEQYF	TGTGCCAGCAGTGAGGCCGGGACAGGGCTCTACGAGCAGTACTTC
TRBV7-3	-	TRBD1	TRBJ2-7	CASSPAGTGGEQYF	TGTGCCAGCAGCCCCGCCGGGACAGGTGGCGAGCAGTACTTC
TRBV10-3	-	-	TRBJ1-1	CASQTTGNSEAFF	TGTGCCAGCCAAACAACAGGGAATTCTGAAGCTTTCTTT
TRBV4-1	few	-	TRBJ1-6	CASSQDSRNSPLHF	TGCGCCAGCAGCCAAGATTCCAGGAATTCACCCCTCCACTTT
TRBV5-1	-	TRBD1	TRBJ2-2	CASLPGTGGGGELFF	TGCGCCAGCCTACCTGGGACAGGGGGTGGCGGGGAGCTGTTTTTT
TRBV19	-	TRBD1	TRBJ1-1	CASSIVFGTAKGEAFF	TGTGCCAGTAGTATAGTGTTCGGGACAGCGAAGGGGGAAGCTTTCTTT
TRBV7-2	-	-	TRBJ1-3	CASSLDAAGNTIYF	TGTGCCAGCAGCTTAGACGCGGCCGGAAACACCATATATTTT
TRBV18	-	TRBD1	TRBJ2-7	CASSLDRGYEQYF	TGTGCCAGCTCACTCGACAGGGGGTACGAGCAGTACTTC
TRBV5-1	-	-	TRBJ2-5	CASSRAGGRETQYF	TGCGCCAGCAGCCGGGCTGGGGGCCGTGAGACCCAGTACTTC
TRBV28	-	-	TRBJ1-5	CASSFQGNSNQPQHF	TGTGCCAGCAGTTTCCAGGGTAATAGCAATCAGCCCCAGCATTTT
TRBV19	-	-	TRBJ1-5	CASTSEGLGNQPQHF	TGTGCCAGTACCTCCGAGGGCCTGGGCAATCAGCCCCAGCATTTT
TRBV4-2	-	TRBD2	TRBJ2-2	CASSPSQRGDSTGELFF	TGTGCCAGCAGCCCCTCTCAGCGGGGGGACTCCACCGGGGAGCTGTTTTTT
TRBV27	-	-	TRBJ2-5	CASSLNYPGTGTGKAETQYF	TGTGCCAGCAGTTTGAATTATCCCGGGACGGGAACAGGGAAGGCGGAGACCCAGTACTTC
TRBV7-4	-	TRBD2	TRBJ2-3	CASSLEPGGVDTQYF	TGTGCCAGCAGCTTAGAGCCGGGGGGGGTAGATACGCAGTATTTT
TRBV7-2	-	-	TRBJ1-1	CASSRHGTSNTEAFF	TGTGCCAGCAGCCGTCACGGGACATCGAACACTGAAGCTTTCTTT
TRBV27	-	-	TRBJ2-7	CASSLSAGDDPYEQYF	TGTGCCAGCAGTTTATCGGCAGGGGACGACCCTTACGAGCAGTACTTC
TRBV30	-	TRBD1	TRBJ2-7	CAWSVDGTGGEQYF	TGTGCCTGGAGTGTAGATGGGACAGGGGGCGAGCAGTACTTC
TRBV2	-	TRBD1	TRBJ1-2	CASSDPGTGEDGYTF	TGTGCCAGCAGTGACCCAGGGACAGGGGAGGATGGCTACACCTTC
TRBV19	-	TRBD2	TRBJ2-2	CASSMLAGVTTTGELFF	TGTGCCAGTAGTATGCTAGCGGGGGTGACAACCACCGGGGAGCTGTTTTTT
TRBV7-9	-	TRBD1	TRBJ1-4	CASSAPGQGHEKLFF	TGTGCCAGCAGCGCTCCGGGACAGGGGCATGAAAAACTGTTTTTT
TRBV29-1	-	-	TRBJ2-3	CSAAGTASTDTQYF	TGCAGCGCCGCAGGAACAGCCAGCACAGATACGCAGTATTTT
TRBV7-2	-	TRBD1	TRBJ1-2	CASSSQGNYGYTF	TGTGCCAGCAGCTCACAGGGGAACTATGGCTACACCTTC
TRBV19	-	-	TRBJ2-7	CASRAASSYEQYF	TGTGCCAGTAGGGCGGCGAGCTCCTACGAGCAGTACTTC